The 32 T cell receptor beta chains below come from one sample, sequenced in a study of early T cells in non-severe SARS-CoV-2 infection. A single record per CDR3 protein comes from TCRdb applying MiXCR to the 5' RACE reads. The sample has tens of thousands of distinct CDR3 sequences, 10% to 15% seen once. Sequencing was performed on whole blood. Receptor source: an adult who was a healthcare worker with PCR-confirmed SARS-CoV-2 infection or an uninfected control (not recorded which).

The chain couples TRBV4-1 to TRBJ1-4, with D perhaps matching TRBD1 (5 bases). The CDR3 has 18 amino acids. The ends were cut back, 4 bases at V and 12 bases at J, with 30 bases in the middle. Germline V gene data show CDR1 as MGHRA and CDR2 as YSYEKL. The CDR3 sequence: CASSRLTGSRGVKGELFF. Here the CDR3 DNA reads TGCGCCAGCAGCCGTTTGACCGGGTCCCGAGGGGTTAAAGGGGAACTGTTTTTT.

This chain joins TRBV7-2 and TRBJ2-1; 12 bases align to TRBD2. There are 20 residues in the CDR3. V gave up 5 bases and J gave up 0 bases; unmatched junction bases: 14. Germline assignment: CDR1 SGHTA and CDR2 FQGNSA. The CDR3 protein is CASSHHPGLAGTSSYNEQFF. As DNA, the CDR3 is TGTGCCAGCAGCCATCATCCTGGACTAGCGGGGACGAGCTCCTACAATGAGCAGTTCTTC. The full variable domain, in which reference TRBV7-2 and TRBJ2-1 provide the parts outside the CDR3, is GAGVSQSPSNKVTEKGKDVELRCDPISGHTALYWYRQSLGQGLEFLIYFQGNSAPDKSGLPSDRFSAERTGGSVSTLTIQRTQQEDSAVYLCASSHHPGLAGTSSYNEQFFGPGTRLTVL.

The chain carries TRBV6-1 and TRBJ1-6, with D possibly matching TRBD1 (6 bases). The CDR3 is 15 residues long. The germline V gene has CDR1 MNHNS and CDR2 SASEGT. Trimming stripped 9 bases from V and 1 base from J, with 13 bases between. In DNA form, the CDR3 reads TGTGCCAGAACAGGGCTGGGGTCCTATAATTCACCCCTCCACTTT. It encodes CARTGLGSYNSPLHF.

The rearrangement links TRBV20-1 to TRBJ2-7; TRBD1 aligns across 12 bases. Germline V gives CDR1 DFQATT, CDR2 SNEGSKA (reference sequence). The CDR3 length is 14 residues. The CDR3 here is CSARGQGATYEQYF. The CDR3 DNA reads TGCAGCGCACGGGGACAGGGGGCAACCTACGAGCAGTACTTC.

A few counts support this clonotype. The chain carries TRBV6-2 or TRBV6-3 and TRBJ1-6; D may be TRBD1 (5 bases). CDR1 is MNHEY, CDR2 SVGEGT, per germline. The CDR3 consists of 13 residues. Trimming left V 4 bases short and J 7 bases short, with 8 bases between. The CDR3 coding sequence is TGTGCCAGCAGTTTGACAGTAAATTCACCCCTCCACTTT. Protein product: CASSLTVNSPLHF.

This clonotype was detected ten times or more. The chain joins TRBV3-1 to TRBJ2-7; 9 bases map to TRBD1. Germline V lookup: CDR1 LGHDT, CDR2 YNNKEL (reference sequence). J was trimmed by 2 bases and V by 5 bases; bases with no gene match: 4. The CDR3 length is 14 residues. This chain's CDR3 is CASSLGQGTYEQYF. The CDR3 nucleotides read TGTGCCAGCAGCTTGGGACAGGGAACCTACGAGCAGTACTTC.

This clonotype showed up many times. The chain links TRBV6-6 to TRBJ1-4, with a weak D call TRBD1 (6 bases). V lost 2 bases and J lost 9, with 13 bases in between. Per germline, CDR1 MNHNY and CDR2 SVGAGI (reference sequence). CDR3 length equals 14 residues. CDR3 loop: CASSYNRERKKLFF. CDR3 bases: TGTGCCAGCAGTTACAACAGGGAACGAAAAAAACTGTTTTTT.

This clonotype was detected only a few times. V gene TRBV4-2 combines with J gene TRBJ2-3, with D maybe TRBD1 (6 bases). The CDR3 length is 17 residues. The ends were cut back, 7 bases at V and 2 bases at J, with 22 bases in the middle. CDR1 is LGHNA and CDR2 is YNFKEQ in the germline V gene. The CDR3 bases are TGTGCCAGCAAAACTTCTCCAGGGGTCTCGCCCACAGATACGCAGTATTTT. Translating it yields CASKTSPGVSPTDTQYF.

This clonotype was seen repeatedly, ten times or more. The rearrangement uses TRBV27 and TRBJ2-3; D possibly matches TRBD1 or TRBD2 (5 bases each). This CDR3 has 16 residues. The V gene's germline CDR1 is MNHEY and CDR2 SMNVEV (reference sequence). With 2 bases removed from V and 3 bases from J, the gap between germline ends came to 15 bases. CDR3 DNA sequence: TGTGCCAGCAGTTTAGTGGCAGGGACGGAGACAGATACGCAGTATTTT. This codes for CASSLVAGTETDTQYF.

This clonotype was seen repeatedly, ten times or more. This sequence joins TRBV11-1 and TRBJ1-1, with D possibly matching TRBD1 (5 bases). The CDR3 is 13 amino acids. Germline loops: CDR1 SGHAT, CDR2 FQDESV (reference sequence). The germline V and J ends were trimmed by 5 bases and 7 bases, with 14 bases remaining between them. CDR3 protein: CASSASQGGEAFF. The CDR3 region has the DNA TGTGCCAGCAGCGCAAGCCAGGGAGGTGAAGCTTTCTTT.

This clonotype was observed a few times. The chain has TRBV12-3 or TRBV12-4 and TRBJ2-2, with D tentatively TRBD2 (5 bases). CDR3 length equals 15 residues. Between the trimmed V and J ends, which lost 6 bases and 1 base, there was a span of 12 bases. This CDR3 reads CASSPTRMNTGELFF. CDR3 nucleotides: TGTGCCAGCAGCCCTACTAGAATGAACACCGGGGAGCTGTTTTTT.

The table lists this clonotype with many counts. The chain uses TRBV10-2 and TRBJ1-2; 8 nucleotides agree with TRBD1. The CDR3 sequence is 12 residues long. Per germline, CDR1 WSHSY and CDR2 SAAADI. The J segment lost 8 bases and the V segment lost 10 bases, leaving 9 bases of the junction unmatched. In nucleotides, the CDR3 is TGCGCCACCCGGACAGGGATCTGGGGCTACACCTTC. This codes for CATRTGIWGYTF.

In its sample, this clonotype was seen a few times. The rearrangement joins TRBV3-1 to TRBJ2-3; the match to TRBD1 covers 8 bases. Unmatched junction bases numbered 5, after V lost 0 bases and J lost 3 bases. Germline assignment: CDR1 LGHDT and CDR2 YNNKEL (reference sequence). The CDR3 contains 16 residues. The DNA of the CDR3 is TGTGCCAGCAGCCAAGACAGGGGGCAAGGGACAGATACGCAGTATTTT. Translating it yields CASSQDRGQGTDTQYF.

V is TRBV3-1 and J is TRBJ1-3, with D possibly being TRBD1 (5 bases). The CDR3 sequence is 17 residues long. CDR1 is LGHDT and CDR2 is YNNKEL in the germline V gene (reference sequence). V was cut by 0 bases and J by 2 bases, with 14 bases left in between. The CDR3 DNA reads as TGTGCCAGCAGCCAAGATCAGCCCATGGGGGCTGGAAACACCATATATTTT. Encoded protein: CASSQDQPMGAGNTIYF. The whole variable domain, filled in from reference TRBV3-1 and TRBJ1-3, reads DTAVSQTPKYLVTQMGNDKSIKCEQNLGHDTMYWYKQDSKKFLKIMFSYNNKELIINETVPNRFSPKSPDKAHLNLHINSLELGDSAVYFCASSQDQPMGAGNTIYFGEGSWLTVV.

This clonotype has just a few counts. The V gene is TRBV12-3 or TRBV12-4, the J gene TRBJ1-1; D unresolved. The CDR3 extends over 12 amino acids. Deletions cut 5 bases from V and 10 bases from J, with 14 bases between. The CDR3 DNA sequence: TGTGCCAGCAGTCGGTACTTCCCGGGAGCTTTCTTT. This encodes CASSRYFPGAFF.

This CDR3 reads CASSLDYYNEQFF. The CDR3 DNA follows: TGCGCCAGCAGCTTGGACTACTACAATGAGCAGTTCTTC. The rearrangement joins TRBV5-1 to TRBJ2-1; D remains unclear. Trimming removed 0 bases at V and 3 bases at J, with 4 bases between. The germline V gene encodes CDR1 SGHRS and CDR2 YFSETQ. The CDR3 consists of 13 residues.

Ten or more counts support this clonotype. Here the CDR3 DNA reads TGTGCCAGCAGCCCAGAGGGGGGCAATCAGCCCCAGCATTTT. Translated: CASSPEGGNQPQHF. The V call is TRBV2, the J call TRBJ1-5, with D tentatively TRBD1 (6 bases). V was cut by 6 bases and J by 2 bases, with 11 bases left in between. The CDR3 totals 14 residues. The germline V gene encodes CDR1 SNHLY and CDR2 FYNNEI. Variable domain in full (rest from reference TRBV2 and TRBJ1-5): EPEVTQTPSHQVTQMGQEVILRCVPISNHLYFYWYRQILGQKVEFLVSFYNNEISEKSEIFDDQFSVERPDGSNFTLKIRSTKLEDSAMYFCASSPEGGNQPQHFGDGTRLSIL.

Details on this clonotype: A much larger clone differs by one base, so this may be a read error. This chain connects TRBV4-1 to TRBJ2-2, with D possibly matching TRBD1 (5 bases). The V gene's germline CDR1 is MGHRA and CDR2 YSYEKL. Trimming shortened V by 1 base and J by 4 bases, and 13 bases separated the two germline ends. The CDR3 runs to 16 residues. CDR3 coding DNA: TGCGCCAGCAGCCAAGCCGACAAGGGGTTCACCGGGGAGCTGTTTTTT. Amino acid sequence: CASSQADKGFTGELFF.

In this sample, this clonotype turned up many times. This chain uses TRBV20-1 with TRBJ2-1; 11 positions agree with TRBD2. The CDR3 has 17 residues. The germline V gene encodes CDR1 DFQATT and CDR2 SNEGSKA (reference sequence). V shed 1 base, J shed 6 bases, and the junction held 11 bases outside the gene matches. The DNA for the CDR3 is TGCAGTGCTAGAGGTACTAGCGGGAGTTATATTATCAATGAGCAGTTCTTC. It translates to CSARGTSGSYIINEQFF.

V and J are TRBV14 and TRBJ2-5; D perhaps matches TRBD2 (6 bases). This CDR3 is built from 14 residues. Trimming stripped 2 bases from V and 2 bases from J, with 9 bases between. Germline V CDR1 and CDR2: SGHDN, FVKESK. The DNA for the CDR3 is TGTGCCAGCAGCCAAAGGCGGGGTCAAGAGACCCAGTACTTC. Its translation is CASSQRRGQETQYF.

In its sample, this clonotype was seen many times. This chain joins TRBV20-1 and TRBJ2-1; TRBD2 matches 8 bases. There are 16 residues in the CDR3. Germline V gives CDR1 DFQATT, CDR2 SNEGSKA (reference sequence). V lost 8 bases to trimming and J lost 8 bases; unmatched junction nucleotides: 20. Here the CDR3 reads CSPLDPQRGFGDEQFF. The CDR3 region has the DNA TGCAGTCCCCTAGATCCCCAGCGGGGGTTCGGGGATGAGCAGTTCTTC.

This clonotype has a count of ten or more. The V call is TRBV6-5, the J call TRBJ2-4; D remains unclear. Between the trimmed V and J ends, which lost 0 bases and 1 base, there was a span of 13 bases. This CDR3 region has 17 residues. Germline V gives CDR1 MNHEY, CDR2 SVGAGI. CDR3 loop: CASSYSTGSAAKNIQYF. CDR3 nucleotides: TGTGCCAGCAGTTACTCCACGGGTTCAGCGGCCAAAAACATTCAGTACTTC.

V gene TRBV6-1 combines with J gene TRBJ2-2; no firm D call. The CDR3 has 12 residues. Germline lookup yields CDR1 MNHNS and CDR2 SASEGT. With 2 bases removed from V and 7 bases from J, the gap between germline ends came to 5 bases. The DNA for the CDR3 is TGTGCCAGCAGTGAATTTGGCGGGGAGCTGTTTTTT. This sequence encodes CASSEFGGELFF.

This chain joins TRBV11-2 and TRBJ2-1; 8 nucleotides agree with TRBD1. The ends lost 6 bases at V and 2 bases at J; junction bases unmatched: 9. The germline CDR1 and CDR2 sequences are SGHAT and FQNNGV. The CDR3 sequence is 16 residues long. Here the CDR3 DNA reads TGTGCCAGCAGTCCTCGGGGACAGGAGACCTACAATGAGCAGTTCTTC. This codes for CASSPRGQETYNEQFF. The entire variable domain, with the rest obtained from reference TRBV11-2 and TRBJ2-1, is as follows: EAGVAQSPRYKIIEKRQSVAFWCNPISGHATLYWYQQILGQGPKLLIQFQNNGVVDDSQLPKDRFSAERLKGVDSTLKIQPAKLEDSAVYLCASSPRGQETYNEQFFGPGTRLTVL.

The rearrangement uses TRBV7-8 and TRBJ2-1; D remains ambiguous. The V gene lost 4 bases and the J gene lost 6 bases, with 16 bases spanning the gap. The CDR3 is made up of 15 amino acids. Germline V gives CDR1 SGHVS, CDR2 FQNEAQ. As DNA, the CDR3 is TGTGCCAGCAGCTCCGCCCCCCAGTTGTCCAATGAGCAGTTCTTC. Amino acids: CASSSAPQLSNEQFF.

The table lists this clonotype with many counts. This rearrangement joins TRBV13 to TRBJ1-1; D uncertain. The CDR3 has 14 amino acids. Deletions cut 1 base from V and 4 bases from J, with 10 bases between. From germline, CDR1 is PRHDT and CDR2 FYEKMQ (reference sequence). CDR3 loop: CASSLASYGTEAFF. CDR3 DNA: TGTGCCAGCAGCTTAGCCAGTTACGGCACTGAAGCTTTCTTT.

The J gene is TRBJ2-7, the V gene TRBV20-1; D may be TRBD1 (6 bases). V was shortened by 3 bases and J by 2 bases, with 14 bases between the two germline ends. Germline V gene sequence: CDR1 DFQATT, CDR2 SNEGSKA (reference sequence). The CDR3 covers 14 residues. The CDR3 DNA is TGCAGTGCTAGGCAGGACAGTGAAACCTACGAGCAGTACTTC. This sequence encodes CSARQDSETYEQYF.

This clonotype came up many times. The J gene is TRBJ2-5, the V gene TRBV12-3 or TRBV12-4, with D possibly being TRBD1 or TRBD2 (6 bases each). CDR3 length equals 13 residues. Trimming removed 5 bases from V and 6 bases from J, with 13 bases in between. The CDR3 DNA reads as TGTGCCAGCAGTCGAGGGGGAGGACAGACCCAGTACTTC. Amino acid sequence: CASSRGGGQTQYF.

This clonotype was found a few times. The chain carries TRBV6-2 or TRBV6-3 and TRBJ2-1; D ambiguous. Trimming stripped 6 bases from V and 9 bases from J, with 24 bases between. CDR1 is MNHEY and CDR2 is SVGEGT in the germline V gene. This CDR3 region has 16 residues. CDR3 amino acids: CASSRFSTTAPVEQFF. CDR3 nucleotide sequence: TGTGCCAGCAGCCGATTCTCCACGACCGCCCCGGTTGAGCAGTTCTTC.

At least ten counts were recorded for this clonotype. The rearrangement links TRBV6-6 to TRBJ2-4; no reliable D call. The germline V and J ends were trimmed by 5 bases and 2 bases, with 16 bases remaining between them. CDR3 length equals 16 residues. Per germline, CDR1 MNHNY and CDR2 SVGAGI (reference sequence). The CDR3 is CASSTPQVASKNIQYF. CDR3 sequence (DNA): TGTGCCAGCAGTACCCCGCAAGTAGCTTCCAAAAACATTCAGTACTTC.

This chain connects TRBV9 to TRBJ2-7; maybe TRBD1 (6 bases). V shed 3 bases and J shed 6 bases, with 13 bases lying between them. The germline CDR1 and CDR2 sequences are SGDLS and YYNGEE. This CDR3 spans 13 amino acids. CDR3 coding DNA: TGTGCCAGCAGCGCGAACAGGGTTAGCGAGCAGTACTTC. Its translation: CASSANRVSEQYF.

This clonotype appeared a few times. This sequence joins TRBV11-2 and TRBJ2-2; D remains ambiguous. This CDR3 comprises 13 residues. V was clipped by 5 bases and J by 5 bases, with 9 bases between them. Looked up from germline, CDR1 is SGHAT and CDR2 is FQNNGV. The CDR3 DNA reads TGTGCCAGCAGCATCCACACTACCGGGGAGCTGTTTTTT. It codes for CASSIHTTGELFF. Filled out from reference TRBV11-2 and TRBJ2-2, the complete variable domain reads EAGVAQSPRYKIIEKRQSVAFWCNPISGHATLYWYQQILGQGPKLLIQFQNNGVVDDSQLPKDRFSAERLKGVDSTLKIQPAKLEDSAVYLCASSIHTTGELFFGEGSRLTVL.